This TCR beta chain derives from a study of T cell changes during pregnancy in multiple sclerosis. Profiled with immunoSEQ multiplex PCR; TCRdb holds only in-frame clones, not every one. The table lists about 43,000 clones, approximately 91% of them singletons. Sequences were obtained from PBMCs (not recorded whether the cells were cultured). This sequence was found in a female donor with multiple sclerosis, enrolled in a pregnancy study.

The DNA of the CDR3 is TGTGCCTGGAGTGTACGGAGGGTAGCGGGAGGTGAGCAGTACTTC. The encoded protein is CAWSVRRVAGGEQYF. The chain combines TRBV30 with TRBJ2-7; TRBD2 matches 10 bases. This CDR3 has 15 amino acids. Germline CDR1 GTSNPN, CDR2 SVGIG (reference sequence). V shed 0 bases and J 7 bases; nucleotides not matched to a gene: 9.